Below are 7 T cell receptor beta chains sequenced from a single sample in a study of blood T cells in healthy people across ages. It was with a sample-barcoded 5' primer and a J-beta primer mix that a second PCR of roughly 7 to 12 cycles was run. TCRdb re-called the 5' RACE reads with MiXCR, one entry per CDR3 protein. The sample yields 850,000 to 1,300,000 distinct CDR3 sequences, roughly 45% seen once. What was sequenced was blood. These receptors came from a woman aged 55 to 70 in good health.

This clonotype has more than one count but fewer than ten. The chain carries TRBV28 and TRBJ2-7; weak D call: TRBD1 (6 bases). This CDR3 comprises 15 residues. Germline assignment: CDR1 MDHEN and CDR2 SYDVKM. Trimming pared 3 bases from V and 3 bases from J, leaving 15 bases between. The CDR3 here is CASSFLQGSRYEQYF. DNA for the CDR3: TGTGCCAGCAGTTTCCTACAGGGTTCTCGCTACGAGCAGTACTTC.

V gene TRBV20-1 combines with J gene TRBJ2-6; TRBD1 is a possible D gene (6 bases). Deletions cut 5 bases from V and 4 bases from J, with 12 bases between. CDR3 size: 14 residues. Germline-derived CDR1 and CDR2 are DFQATT and SNEGSKA (reference sequence). Written as DNA, the CDR3 is TGCAGTGCTCAGGCAGGGGCCGGGGCCAACGTCCTGACTTTC. Its translation: CSAQAGAGANVLTF.

The CDR3 loop is CASSQATLRREETQYF. In DNA, the CDR3 is TGTGCCAGCAGCCAAGCAACGCTGCGGCGGGAGGAGACCCAGTACTTC. V is TRBV4-2 and J is TRBJ2-7; 7 bases align to TRBD2. With the DNA end fitting TRBJ2-5 better, the J assignment may be wrong. The CDR3 runs 16 residues. Germline-derived CDR1 and CDR2 are LGHNA and YNFKEQ.

CDR3 DNA sequence: TGCGCCAGCAGCTCGGCAGGGCATCAAGAGACCCAGTACTTC. It is translated as CASSSAGHQETQYF. V gene TRBV5-1 combines with J gene TRBJ2-5; D is perhaps TRBD1 (5 bases). The germline gives CDR1 SGHRS, CDR2 YFSETQ. This CDR3 spans 14 amino acids. Trimming removed 3 bases at V and 2 bases at J, with 11 bases between.

The chain joins TRBV6-1 to TRBJ2-3, with D possibly being TRBD1 (6 bases). The CDR3 length is 15 residues. Germline V lookup: CDR1 MNHNS, CDR2 SASEGT. Trimming took 4 bases from V and 3 from J, leaving 14 bases between them. The chain's CDR3 is CASSADRPWTDTQYF. CDR3 nucleotides: TGTGCCAGCAGTGCCGACAGGCCCTGGACAGATACGCAGTATTTT.

CDR3: CSGGLASEQYF. Here the CDR3 DNA reads TGCAGCGGTGGACTAGCGAGCGAGCAGTACTTC. The chain has TRBV29-1 and TRBJ2-7, with 9 nucleotides matching TRBD2. This CDR3 is built from 11 residues. Looked up from germline, CDR1 is SQVTM and CDR2 is ANQGSEA. The V and J ends lost 7 bases and 6 bases, in that order; junction bases with no gene match: 4.

In its sample, this clonotype was seen a few times. J is TRBJ2-1 and V is TRBV20-1; D is undetermined. Germline V lookup: CDR1 DFQATT, CDR2 SNEGSKA (reference sequence). CDR3 length: 11 amino acids. V lost 1 base and J lost 12, with 10 bases in between. The CDR3 DNA is TGCAGTGCTAGAGGTTTGACGGGGCAGTTCTTC. It specifies CSARGLTGQFF.